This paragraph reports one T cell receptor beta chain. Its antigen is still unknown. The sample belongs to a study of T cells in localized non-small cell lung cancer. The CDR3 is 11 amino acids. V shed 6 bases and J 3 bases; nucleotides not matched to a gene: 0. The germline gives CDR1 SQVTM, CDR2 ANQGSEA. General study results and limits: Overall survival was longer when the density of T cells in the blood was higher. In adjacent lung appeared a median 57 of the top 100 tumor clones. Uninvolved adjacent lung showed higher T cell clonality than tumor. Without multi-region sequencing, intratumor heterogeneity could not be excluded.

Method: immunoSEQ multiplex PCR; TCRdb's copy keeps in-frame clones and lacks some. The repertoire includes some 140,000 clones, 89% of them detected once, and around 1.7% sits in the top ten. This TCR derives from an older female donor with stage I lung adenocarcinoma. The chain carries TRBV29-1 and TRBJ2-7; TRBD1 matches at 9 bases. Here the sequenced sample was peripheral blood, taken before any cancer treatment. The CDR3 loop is CSVDRGYEQYF. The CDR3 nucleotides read TGCAGCGTGGACAGGGGCTACGAGCAGTACTTC.